This T cell receptor beta chain was observed in a study of Ad26.COV2.S vaccination and SARS-CoV-2 variants. Study as a whole: The Ad26.COV2.S arm of the COV1001 trial was where the donor was placed. Ad26.COV2.S, an intramuscular injection, was given once or twice 56 days apart.

Treatment in this sample: around 19 received Ad26.COV2.S at low or high dose, single or two shots; roughly 5 received placebo; per-sample allocation not given. Each sample was drawn 63 days after the first injection (of vaccine or placebo). TCRdb's table, derived via immunoSEQ multiplex PCR, lists solely in-frame clones and lacks some. Altogether approximately 410,000 clones are present, roughly 90% being singletons, with the ten largest covering about 3.5%. Sequencing was performed on peripheral blood, taken in a trial of Ad26.COV2.S vaccine versus placebo. The origin of this receptor is a person aged 18-60 years who received the Ad26.COV2.S COVID-19 vaccine or a placebo.

The CDR3 bases are TGTGCCAGCAGTTCCTCCAGATCCGAGACCCAGTACTTC. Protein sequence: CASSSSRSETQYF. The V gene is TRBV27, the J gene TRBJ2-5; no definite D call. Germline loops: CDR1 MNHEY, CDR2 SMNVEV (reference sequence). The CDR3 extends over 13 amino acids. Trimming pared 4 bases from V and 5 bases from J, leaving 11 bases between.